Listed below are T cell receptor beta chains from one sample, sequenced in a study of T-cell memory formation after mild COVID-19. MiXCR was run by TCRdb on the 5' RACE reads, yielding one entry per CDR3 protein. The sample comprises fewer than 550,000 distinct CDR3 sequences, over 15% of which are singletons, and 8.4% rests with the top ten. The sequenced sample consisted of PBMCs or a T cell subset sorted from them (not recorded which). Receptors originate from an adult woman who had mild COVID-19 (a few samples of this study predate the infection). Cell type and time point are not known. Both conserved end residues are part of each CDR3. The D gene is left open where the match is weak. Clone size, where shown, is once, few, many, or a class for clones that have expanded.

CDR3nt	CDR3aa	j_gene	d_gene	v_gene	abundance
TGTGCCAGCAGCGTAGGCGAAGGGGGCTATGAGCAGTTCTTC	CASSVGEGGYEQFF	TRBJ2-1	TRBD1	TRBV9	few
TGTGCCAGCTCACCGACCACAGGGACTCGGGAGACCCAGTACTTC	CASSPTTGTRETQYF	TRBJ2-5	-	TRBV18	-
TGCAGCGTACAGGGGGCATCCCCCGAGCAGTACTTC	CSVQGASPEQYF	TRBJ2-7	TRBD1	TRBV29-1	once
TGTGCCAGCAGCCCAACTAGCGGGGTTTACGAGCAGTACTTC	CASSPTSGVYEQYF	TRBJ2-7	TRBD2	TRBV7-2	few
TGCAGCGTCCTCTCAAACACTGAAGCTTTCTTT	CSVLSNTEAFF	TRBJ1-1	-	TRBV29-1	-
TGCAGTGTACAGACTAGTAAGAACGAGCAGTACTTC	CSVQTSKNEQYF	TRBJ2-7	-	TRBV20-1	-
TGCAGTGCCGAGCTACCATCCTACGAGCAGTACTTC	CSAELPSYEQYF	TRBJ2-7	-	TRBV20-1	few
TGCAGCGTTGAGGTAGCGGGGGGTTCCAATGAGCAGTTCTTC	CSVEVAGGSNEQFF	TRBJ2-1	TRBD2	TRBV29-1	-
TGTGCCAGCAGTTTTGCCACCGGGACAGAGAAATACGAGCAGTACTTC	CASSFATGTEKYEQYF	TRBJ2-7	TRBD1	TRBV12-3/TRBV12-4	few
TGTGCCAGCAGCCCAACTAGAGAACAAGAGACCCAGTACTTC	CASSPTREQETQYF	TRBJ2-5	-	TRBV2	few
TGTGCCAGCAGCTTAGCGGTAGGCTACACCGGGGAGCTGTTTTTT	CASSLAVGYTGELFF	TRBJ2-2	-	TRBV11-2	-
TGTGCCAGCAGCTTAGGCTCAGGGACGAATTCACCCCTCCACTTT	CASSLGSGTNSPLHF	TRBJ1-6	-	TRBV7-2	few
TGCAGTGCTAGAGAGCGGGGGGTATCCTACGAGCAGTACTTC	CSARERGVSYEQYF	TRBJ2-7	TRBD2	TRBV20-1	-
TGTGCCAGCAGCTCGGCAGCCCAGGCCACCCTGAACACTGAAGCTTTCTTT	CASSSAAQATLNTEAFF	TRBJ1-1	-	TRBV7-9	few
TGTGCCAGCAGACCATCCTTGGGGGGCACTGAAGCTTTCTTT	CASRPSLGGTEAFF	TRBJ1-1	-	TRBV3-1	few
TGTGCCAGCAGTTACTCACTAGCGGGAGGCCCTTACAATGAGCAGTTCTTC	CASSYSLAGGPYNEQFF	TRBJ2-1	TRBD2	TRBV6-5	few
TGTGCCACCAGTGACCCTAGGGACAGCGATACCGGGGAGCTGTTTTTT	CATSDPRDSDTGELFF	TRBJ2-2	TRBD1	TRBV24-1	-
TGTGCCAGCAGCTCCATGGGCCTCTCTGGAAACACCATATATTTT	CASSSMGLSGNTIYF	TRBJ1-3	-	TRBV7-2	-
TGTGCCAGCAGCTGGGGGACTAGCGGGGGCACAGATACGCAGTATTTT	CASSWGTSGGTDTQYF	TRBJ2-3	TRBD2	TRBV5-4	-
TGTGCCAGCAGCTTAAGGGGGTACCTGAACACTGAAGCTTTCTTT	CASSLRGYLNTEAFF	TRBJ1-1	-	TRBV7-9	few
TGTGCCAGCAGAGTAACTAGCGGGGATTCCGGGGAGCTGTTTTTT	CASRVTSGDSGELFF	TRBJ2-2	TRBD2	TRBV6-1	few
TGTGCCCGCTGGGACTCCAGTAACACCGGGGAGCTGTTTTTT	CARWDSSNTGELFF	TRBJ2-2	-	TRBV30	few